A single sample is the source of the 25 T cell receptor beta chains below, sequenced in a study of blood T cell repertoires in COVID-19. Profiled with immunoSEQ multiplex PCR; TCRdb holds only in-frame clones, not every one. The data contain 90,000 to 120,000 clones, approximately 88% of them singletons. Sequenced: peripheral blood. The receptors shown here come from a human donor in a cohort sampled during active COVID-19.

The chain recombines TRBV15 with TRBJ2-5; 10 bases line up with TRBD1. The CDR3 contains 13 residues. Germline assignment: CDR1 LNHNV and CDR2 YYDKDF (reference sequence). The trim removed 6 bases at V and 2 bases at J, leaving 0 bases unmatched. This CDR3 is CATRDRGQETQYF. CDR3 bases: TGTGCCACCAGGGACAGGGGGCAAGAGACCCAGTACTTC.

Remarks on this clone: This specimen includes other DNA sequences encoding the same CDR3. The CDR3 spells CASSAGQPQETQYF. CDR3 nucleotide sequence: TGCGCCAGCAGCGCGGGACAGCCCCAAGAGACCCAGTACTTC. The genes are TRBV5-1 and TRBJ2-5; D may be TRBD1 (7 bases). Germline lookup yields CDR1 SGHRS and CDR2 YFSETQ. The germline V and J ends were trimmed by 4 bases and 1 base, with 11 bases remaining between them. CDR3 length: 14 residues.

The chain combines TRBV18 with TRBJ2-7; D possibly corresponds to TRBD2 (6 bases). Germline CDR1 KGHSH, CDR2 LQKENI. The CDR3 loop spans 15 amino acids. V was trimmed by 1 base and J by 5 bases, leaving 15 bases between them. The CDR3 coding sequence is TGTGCCAGCTCACCACGGCGTCTAGCGTTCGACGAGCAGTACTTC. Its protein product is CASSPRRLAFDEQYF.

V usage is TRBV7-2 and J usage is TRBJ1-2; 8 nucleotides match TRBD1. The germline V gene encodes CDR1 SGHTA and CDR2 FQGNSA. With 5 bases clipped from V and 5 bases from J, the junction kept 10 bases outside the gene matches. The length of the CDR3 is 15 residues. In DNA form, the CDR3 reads TGTGCCAGCAGCCGGACCGGGACAGGCCCGTATGGCTACACCTTC. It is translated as CASSRTGTGPYGYTF. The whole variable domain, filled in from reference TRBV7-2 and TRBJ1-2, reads GAGVSQSPSNKVTEKGKDVELRCDPISGHTALYWYRQSLGQGLEFLIYFQGNSAPDKSGLPSDRFSAERTGGSVSTLTIQRTQQEDSAVYLCASSRTGTGPYGYTFGSGTRLTVV.

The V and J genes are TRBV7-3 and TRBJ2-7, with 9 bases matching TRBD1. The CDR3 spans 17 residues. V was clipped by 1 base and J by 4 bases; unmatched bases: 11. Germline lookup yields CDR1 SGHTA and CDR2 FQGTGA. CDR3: CASSLKGPGQGNYEQYF. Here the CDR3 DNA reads TGTGCCAGCAGCTTAAAGGGTCCGGGACAGGGTAATTACGAGCAGTACTTC. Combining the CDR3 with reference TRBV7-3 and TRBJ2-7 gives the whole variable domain GAGVSQTPSNKVTEKGKYVELRCDPISGHTALYWYRQSLGQGPEFLIYFQGTGAADDSGLPNDRFFAVRPEGSVSTLKIQRTERGDSAVYLCASSLKGPGQGNYEQYFGPGTRLTVT.

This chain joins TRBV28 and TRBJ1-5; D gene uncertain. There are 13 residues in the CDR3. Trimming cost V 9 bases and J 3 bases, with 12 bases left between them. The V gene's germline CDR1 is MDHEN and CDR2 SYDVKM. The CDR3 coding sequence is TGTGCCAGTCACTGGAGCCACAATCAGCCCCAGCATTTT. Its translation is CASHWSHNQPQHF. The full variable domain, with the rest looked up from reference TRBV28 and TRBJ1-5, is DVKVTQSSRYLVKRTGEKVFLECVQDMDHENMFWYRQDPGLGLRLIYFSYDVKMKEKGDIPEGYSVSREKKERFSLILESASTNQTSMYLCASHWSHNQPQHFGDGTRLSIL.

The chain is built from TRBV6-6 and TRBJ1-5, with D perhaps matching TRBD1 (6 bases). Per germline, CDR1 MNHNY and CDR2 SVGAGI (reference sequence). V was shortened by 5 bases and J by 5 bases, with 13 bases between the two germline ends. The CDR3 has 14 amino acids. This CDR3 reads CASSTGQPYQPQHF. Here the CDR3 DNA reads TGTGCCAGCAGTACCGGACAGCCCTATCAGCCCCAGCATTTT.

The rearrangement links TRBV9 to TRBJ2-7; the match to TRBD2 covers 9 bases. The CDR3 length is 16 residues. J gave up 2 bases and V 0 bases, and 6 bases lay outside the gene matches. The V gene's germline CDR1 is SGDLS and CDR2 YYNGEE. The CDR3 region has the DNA TGTGCCAGCAGCGTAGGCGGGGCTAGCGGGACCTACGAGCAGTACTTC. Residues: CASSVGGASGTYEQYF.

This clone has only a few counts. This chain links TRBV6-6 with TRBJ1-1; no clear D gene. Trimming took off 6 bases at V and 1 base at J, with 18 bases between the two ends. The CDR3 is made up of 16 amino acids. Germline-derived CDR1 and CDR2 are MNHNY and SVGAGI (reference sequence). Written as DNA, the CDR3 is TGTGCCAGCAGCCTAGCCTTGTTACGGACGAACACTGAAGCTTTCTTT. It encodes CASSLALLRTNTEAFF.

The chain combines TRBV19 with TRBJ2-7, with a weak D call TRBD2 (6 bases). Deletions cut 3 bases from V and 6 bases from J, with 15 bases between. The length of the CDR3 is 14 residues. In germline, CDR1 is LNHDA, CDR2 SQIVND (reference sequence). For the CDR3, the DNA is TGTGCCAGTAGTATCGGTCTAGCGAGCCGCGAGCAGTACTTC. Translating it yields CASSIGLASREQYF.

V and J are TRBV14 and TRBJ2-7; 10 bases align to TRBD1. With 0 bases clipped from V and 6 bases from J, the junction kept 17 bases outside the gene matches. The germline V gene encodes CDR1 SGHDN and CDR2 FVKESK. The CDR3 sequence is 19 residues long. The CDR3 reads CASSQDIGQGGGVLFEQYF. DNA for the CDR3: TGTGCCAGCAGCCAAGATATCGGACAGGGGGGCGGGGTCCTCTTCGAGCAGTACTTC.

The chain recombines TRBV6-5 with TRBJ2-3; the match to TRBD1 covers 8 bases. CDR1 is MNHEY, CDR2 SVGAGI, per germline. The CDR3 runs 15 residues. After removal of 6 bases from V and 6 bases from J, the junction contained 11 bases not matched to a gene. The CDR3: CASRRVTGGSDTQYF. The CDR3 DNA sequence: TGTGCCAGCAGACGGGTCACAGGGGGATCGGATACGCAGTATTTT.

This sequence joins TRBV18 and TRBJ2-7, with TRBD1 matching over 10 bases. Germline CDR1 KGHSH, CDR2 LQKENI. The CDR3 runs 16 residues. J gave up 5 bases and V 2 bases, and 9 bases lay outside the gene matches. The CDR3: CASSPLGTGVPHEQYF. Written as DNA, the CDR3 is TGTGCCAGCTCACCATTAGGGACAGGGGTTCCCCACGAGCAGTACTTC.

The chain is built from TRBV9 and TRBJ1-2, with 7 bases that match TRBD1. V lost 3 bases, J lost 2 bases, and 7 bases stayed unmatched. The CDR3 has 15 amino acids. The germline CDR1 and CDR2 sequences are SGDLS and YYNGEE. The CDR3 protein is CASSATTGANYGYTF. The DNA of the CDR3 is TGTGCCAGCAGCGCGACCACAGGGGCCAACTATGGCTACACCTTC.

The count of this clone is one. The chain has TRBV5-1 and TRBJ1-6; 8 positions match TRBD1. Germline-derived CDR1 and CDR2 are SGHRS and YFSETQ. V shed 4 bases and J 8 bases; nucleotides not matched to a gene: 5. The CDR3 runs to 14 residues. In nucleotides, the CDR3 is TGCGCCAGCAGCAAAGGACAGGGTGATTCACCCCTCCACTTT. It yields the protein CASSKGQGDSPLHF.

DNA for the CDR3: TGTGCCAGCTCACCACGCACTGAAAACACCATATATTTT. Its translation is CASSPRTENTIYF. The chain couples TRBV18 to TRBJ1-3, with unresolved D. The CDR3 is 13 residues long. Trimming stripped 1 base from V and 6 bases from J, with 7 bases between. CDR1 and CDR2 from the germline V gene are KGHSH and LQKENI. Full variable domain (missing parts from reference TRBV18 and TRBJ1-3): NAGVMQNPRHLVRRRGQEARLRCSPMKGHSHVYWYRQLPEEGLKFMVYLQKENIIDESGMPKERFSAEFPKEGPSILRIQQVVRGDSAAYFCASSPRTENTIYFGEGSWLTVV.

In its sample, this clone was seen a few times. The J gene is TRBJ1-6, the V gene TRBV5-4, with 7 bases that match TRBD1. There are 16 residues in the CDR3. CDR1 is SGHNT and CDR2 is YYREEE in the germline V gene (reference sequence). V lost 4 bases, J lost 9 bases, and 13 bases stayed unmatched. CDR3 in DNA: TGTGCCAGCAGCCAGGCCTCGAACAGGGGAAGTTCACCCCTCCACTTT. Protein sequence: CASSQASNRGSSPLHF.

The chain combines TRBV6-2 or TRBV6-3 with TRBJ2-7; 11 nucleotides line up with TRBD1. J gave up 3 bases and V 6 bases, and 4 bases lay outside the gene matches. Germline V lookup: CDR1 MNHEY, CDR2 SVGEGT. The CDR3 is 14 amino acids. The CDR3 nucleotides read TGTGCCAGCAGCTCCGGGACAGGGGGCTACGAGCAGTACTTC. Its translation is CASSSGTGGYEQYF.

In DNA, the CDR3 is TGTGCCAGTAGTACCCCTGGGACAGGGGTGCCTTTCTTT. This encodes CASSTPGTGVPFF. The rearrangement joins TRBV19 to TRBJ1-1, with 10 bases identical to TRBD1. CDR3 length: 13 amino acids. Germline V lookup: CDR1 LNHDA, CDR2 SQIVND (reference sequence). The junction had 8 bases not matched to a gene; V was cut back by 4 bases and J by 12 bases.

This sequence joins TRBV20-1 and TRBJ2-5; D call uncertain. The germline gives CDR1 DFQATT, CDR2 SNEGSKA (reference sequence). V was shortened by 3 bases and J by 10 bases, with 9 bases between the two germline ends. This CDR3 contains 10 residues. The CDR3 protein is CSASTAVQYF. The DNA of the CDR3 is TGCAGTGCTAGTACGGCGGTCCAGTACTTC.

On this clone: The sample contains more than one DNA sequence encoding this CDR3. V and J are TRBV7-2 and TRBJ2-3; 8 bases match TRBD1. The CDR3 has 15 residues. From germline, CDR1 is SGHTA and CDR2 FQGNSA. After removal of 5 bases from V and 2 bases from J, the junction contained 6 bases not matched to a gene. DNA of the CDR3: TGTGCCAGCAGCCCAAGGACAGGGTACACAGATACGCAGTATTTT. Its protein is CASSPRTGYTDTQYF.

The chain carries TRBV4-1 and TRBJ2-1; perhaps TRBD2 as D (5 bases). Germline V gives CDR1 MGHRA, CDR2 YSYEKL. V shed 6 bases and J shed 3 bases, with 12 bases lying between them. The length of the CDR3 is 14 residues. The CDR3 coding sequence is TGCGCCAGCAGGACTACGAAGGGCTACAATGAGCAGTTCTTC. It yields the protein CASRTTKGYNEQFF.

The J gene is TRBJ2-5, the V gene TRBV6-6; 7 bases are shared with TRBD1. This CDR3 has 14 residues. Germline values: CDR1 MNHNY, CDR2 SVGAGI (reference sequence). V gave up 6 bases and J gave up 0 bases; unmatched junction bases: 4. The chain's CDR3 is CASRTGQYQETQYF. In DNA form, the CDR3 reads TGTGCCAGCAGGACGGGACAGTACCAAGAGACCCAGTACTTC.

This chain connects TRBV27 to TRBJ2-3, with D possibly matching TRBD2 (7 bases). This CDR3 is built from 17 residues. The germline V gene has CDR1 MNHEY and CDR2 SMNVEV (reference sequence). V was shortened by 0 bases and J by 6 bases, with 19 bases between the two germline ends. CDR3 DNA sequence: TGTGCCAGCAGTTTATCGGGGGCTAGCGGTGAGGGGGATACGCAGTATTTT. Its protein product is CASSLSGASGEGDTQYF.

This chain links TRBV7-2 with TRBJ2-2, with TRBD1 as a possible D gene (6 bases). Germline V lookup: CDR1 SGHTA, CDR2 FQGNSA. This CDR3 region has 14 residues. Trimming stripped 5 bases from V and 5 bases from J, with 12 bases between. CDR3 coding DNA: TGTGCCAGCAGCCAGACACAGGGAACCGGGGAGCTGTTTTTT. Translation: CASSQTQGTGELFF.